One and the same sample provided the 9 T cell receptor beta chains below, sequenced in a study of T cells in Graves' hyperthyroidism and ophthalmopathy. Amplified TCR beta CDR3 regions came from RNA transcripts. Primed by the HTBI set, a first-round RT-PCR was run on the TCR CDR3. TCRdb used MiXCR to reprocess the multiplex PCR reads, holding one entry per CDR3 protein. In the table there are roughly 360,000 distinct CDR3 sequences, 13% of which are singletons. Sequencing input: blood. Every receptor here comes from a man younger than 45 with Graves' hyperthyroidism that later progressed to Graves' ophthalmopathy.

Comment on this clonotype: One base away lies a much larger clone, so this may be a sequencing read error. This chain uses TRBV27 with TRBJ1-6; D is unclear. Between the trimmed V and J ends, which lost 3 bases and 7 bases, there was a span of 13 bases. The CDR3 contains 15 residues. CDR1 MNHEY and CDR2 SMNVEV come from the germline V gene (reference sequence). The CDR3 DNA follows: TGTGCCAGCAGTTTCTCACTGTTGGGCAATTCACCCCTCCACTTT. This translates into CASSFSLLGNSPLHF.

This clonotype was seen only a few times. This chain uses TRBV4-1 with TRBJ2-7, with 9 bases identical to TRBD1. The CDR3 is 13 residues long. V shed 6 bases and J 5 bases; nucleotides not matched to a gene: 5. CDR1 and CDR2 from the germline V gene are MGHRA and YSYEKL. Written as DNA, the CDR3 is TGCGCCAGCAGGCCTACAGGGGGCAACGAGCAGTACTTC. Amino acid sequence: CASRPTGGNEQYF.

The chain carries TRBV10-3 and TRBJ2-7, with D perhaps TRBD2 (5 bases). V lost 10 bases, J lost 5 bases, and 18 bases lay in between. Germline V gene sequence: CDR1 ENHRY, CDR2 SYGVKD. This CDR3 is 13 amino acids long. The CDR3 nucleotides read TGTGCCACCCGGGATCGGGCCCCCAACGAGCAGTACTTC. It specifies CATRDRAPNEQYF.

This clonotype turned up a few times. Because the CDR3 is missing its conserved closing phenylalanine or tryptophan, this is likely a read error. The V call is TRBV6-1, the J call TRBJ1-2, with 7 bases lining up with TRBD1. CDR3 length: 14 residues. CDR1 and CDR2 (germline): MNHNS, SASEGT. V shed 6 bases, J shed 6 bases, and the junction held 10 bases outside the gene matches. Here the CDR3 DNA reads TGTGCCAGCAGCCGAACCGGGACAGAACATGGCTACACCCTC. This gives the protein CASSRTGTEHGYTL.

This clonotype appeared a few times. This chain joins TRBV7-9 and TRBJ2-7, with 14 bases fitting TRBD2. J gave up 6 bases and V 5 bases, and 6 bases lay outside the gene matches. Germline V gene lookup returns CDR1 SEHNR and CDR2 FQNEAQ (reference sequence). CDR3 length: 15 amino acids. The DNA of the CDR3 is TGTGCCAGCAGCCCGACTAGCGGGGGGGCGAGCGAGCAGTACTTC. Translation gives CASSPTSGGASEQYF.

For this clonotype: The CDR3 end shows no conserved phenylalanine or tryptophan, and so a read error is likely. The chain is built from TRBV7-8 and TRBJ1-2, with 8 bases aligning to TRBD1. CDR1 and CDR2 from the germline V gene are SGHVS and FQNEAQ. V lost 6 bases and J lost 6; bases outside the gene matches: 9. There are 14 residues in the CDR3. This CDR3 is CASSPGGAFNGYTV. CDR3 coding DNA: TGTGCCAGCAGTCCAGGGGGCGCCTTCAATGGCTACACCGTC.

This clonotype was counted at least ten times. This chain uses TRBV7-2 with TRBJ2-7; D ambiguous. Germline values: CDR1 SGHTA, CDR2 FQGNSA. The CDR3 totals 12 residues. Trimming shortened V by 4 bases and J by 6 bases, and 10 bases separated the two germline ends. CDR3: CASSSLSSEQYF. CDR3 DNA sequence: TGTGCCAGCAGCTCTCTTAGTAGCGAGCAGTACTTC.

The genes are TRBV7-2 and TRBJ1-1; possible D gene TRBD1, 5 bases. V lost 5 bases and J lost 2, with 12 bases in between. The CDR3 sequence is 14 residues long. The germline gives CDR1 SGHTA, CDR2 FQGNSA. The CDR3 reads CASSREQANTEAFF. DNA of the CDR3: TGTGCCAGCAGCAGGGAACAGGCAAACACTGAAGCTTTCTTT.

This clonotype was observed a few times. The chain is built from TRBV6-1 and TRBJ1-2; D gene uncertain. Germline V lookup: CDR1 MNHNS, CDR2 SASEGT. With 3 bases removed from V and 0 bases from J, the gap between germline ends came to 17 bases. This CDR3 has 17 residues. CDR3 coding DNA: TGTGCCAGCAGTGAGAGGTTTATCCCCCAGACTAACTATGGCTACACCTTC. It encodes CASSERFIPQTNYGYTF.